The clone carrying this T cell receptor beta chain was recorded at least ten times. Documented time point: newly diagnosed GD, antithyroid drugs for less than 3 months. RNA extracted from PBMCs served as the sequencing template. The source of the sample is a study of regulatory T cells in long-lasting Graves disease. The TCR beta library used iRepertoire HTBI primers with Arm-PCR amplification of CDR3. TCRdb fed the multiplex PCR reads into MiXCR, producing one record per CDR3 protein. The sample holds approximately 390,000 distinct CDR3 sequences, around 15% seen once. This sample also belongs to another study, concerning T cells in Graves' hyperthyroidism and ophthalmopathy.

This TCR was recovered from a young woman with Graves disease. The sample was peripheral blood mononuclear cells (PBMCs), taken at new diagnosis, from a patient treated with antithyroid drugs.

In nucleotides, the CDR3 is TGTGCCTGGAGCACCGGGACAGGGGGCATCCTCTACGAGCAGTACTTC. Translating it yields CAWSTGTGGILYEQYF. The chain combines TRBV30 with TRBJ2-7; TRBD1 matches at 12 bases. The CDR3 sequence is 16 residues long. With 3 bases clipped from V and 3 bases from J, the junction kept 9 bases outside the gene matches. CDR1 and CDR2 (germline): GTSNPN, SVGIG (reference sequence).